This TCR beta chain was documented in a study of response to subunit inactivated influenza vaccine. Broader study findings: Each seasonal influenza vaccination, the authors suggested, recruits few new T cells.

TCRdb reprocessed the RT-PCR reads with MiXCR, giving one entry per CDR3 protein. The sample has more than 700,000 distinct CDR3 sequences; less than 25% are singletons. Trimming at V came to 4 bases and at J to 3 bases, leaving 12 bases not matched to a gene. This CDR3 has 16 amino acids. In germline, CDR1 is SGHRS, CDR2 YFSETQ. Concerning this clonotype itself: Its antigen remains unidentified.

The sequence derives from a man aged 45-65 years who received an inactivated influenza vaccine. The chain has TRBV5-1 and TRBJ1-1; 7 nucleotides match TRBD1. Source: PBMCs from blood, taken around 5 days after vaccination. The CDR3 sequence is CASSIIQGVMDTEAFF. CDR3 nucleotide sequence: TGCGCCAGCAGCATAATCCAGGGGGTGATGGACACTGAAGCTTTCTTT.